The rows below give T cell receptor beta chains drawn from one sample of a study of STAT5B mutations in CD4+ large granular lymphocyte leukemia. Here immunoSEQ multiplex PCR was the method, and the copy in TCRdb shows in-frame clones only, minus some. The table lists around 37,000 clones, around 80% of them singletons. The sequencing sample was made of CD4+ T cells from blood buffy coats. These receptors originate from a human donor in good health. Each CDR3 is given with its conserved first and last residue. The D gene is left open where the match is weak. Part of the rows lack a size; the others show once, few, many or a class for expanded clones.

. | TRBJ2-7 | TRBV7-8 | . | CASSSGRTYEQYF | TGTGCCAGCAGCTCTGGACGGACCTACGAGCAGTACTTC
. | TRBJ2-5 | TRBV5-1 | . | CASSTQETQYF | TGCGCCAGCAGCACCCAAGAGACCCAGTACTTC
. | TRBJ2-7 | TRBV7-6 | few | CASSLARVRGDAYEQYF | TGTGCCAGCAGCTTAGCGCGGGTGAGAGGGGACGCCTACGAGCAGTACTTC
. | TRBJ1-2 | TRBV18 | . | CASSPIRGRDGYTF | TGTGCCAGCTCACCAATAAGGGGTCGCGATGGCTACACCTTC
TRBD1 | TRBJ2-3 | TRBV6-6 | once | CASRHGTVVDTQYF | TGTGCCAGCAGACACGGGACAGTGGTAGATACGCAGTATTTT
. | TRBJ1-1 | TRBV5-1 | . | CASSLGVNTEAFF | TGCGCCAGCAGCTTGGGGGTGAACACTGAAGCTTTCTTT
. | TRBJ2-5 | TRBV6-5 | . | CASRLIQGGETQYF | TGTGCCAGCAGACTGATTCAAGGGGGGGAGACCCAGTACTTC
. | TRBJ1-5 | TRBV7-2 | . | CASSPRGGTYSNQPQHF | TGTGCCAGCAGCCCCCGGGGGGGGACTTATAGCAATCAGCCCCAGCATTTT
TRBD1 | TRBJ2-1 | TRBV19 | . | CASSIFPGTGSYEQFF | TGTGCCAGTAGTATATTCCCCGGGACAGGGTCTTATGAGCAGTTCTTC
. | TRBJ2-2 | TRBV27 | . | CASSLWGGELFF | TGTGCCAGCAGTTTATGGGGCGGGGAGCTGTTTTTT
. | TRBJ1-5 | TRBV27 | . | CASSSKNSNQPQHF | TGTGCCAGCAGTTCTAAGAATAGCAATCAGCCCCAGCATTTT
. | TRBJ1-1 | TRBV5-1 | . | CASSRRDAGDTEAFF | TGCGCCAGCAGCAGACGGGACGCCGGGGACACTGAAGCTTTCTTT
. | TRBJ1-1 | TRBV6-6 | . | CASSYSSAGNTEAFF | TGTGCCAGCAGTTACTCCTCAGCGGGAAACACTGAAGCTTTCTTT
. | TRBJ1-1 | TRBV19 | . | CASSKGGGQNTEAFF | TGTGCCAGTAGTAAAGGGGGGGGCCAGAACACTGAAGCTTTCTTT
. | TRBJ2-7 | TRBV7-2 | few | CASSLAVLVYEQYF | TGTGCCAGCAGCTTAGCTGTTCTCGTCTACGAGCAGTACTTC
. | TRBJ2-1 | TRBV14 | . | CASSPLTYNEQFF | TGTGCCAGCAGCCCCCTCACCTACAATGAGCAGTTCTTC
. | TRBJ2-7 | TRBV2 | few | CASREDTEEQYF | TGTGCCAGCAGGGAGGACACGGAGGAGCAGTACTTC
. | TRBJ2-2 | TRBV14 | . | CASSQAQMFRGELFF | TGTGCCAGCAGCCAAGCCCAGATGTTTCGCGGGGAGCTGTTTTTT
. | TRBJ1-1 | TRBV27 | few | CASSLNGRSRNTEAFF | TGTGCCAGCAGTTTGAACGGAAGATCTAGGAACACTGAAGCTTTCTTT
. | TRBJ1-3 | TRBV7-9 | . | CASSSYRFRTVSGNTIYF | TGTGCCAGCAGCTCGTACCGATTCAGGACTGTCTCTGGAAACACCATATATTTT